This record looks at one TCR beta chain sequence and its context. Its specific antigen is unknown. No base quality values were provided; no much bigger clone lies one nucleotide off. Synthetic TCR analog templates were spiked into each PCR to estimate absolute template abundance from read counts. TCRbeta CDR3 regions were amplified from genomic DNA with bias-controlled V and J gene primers using the immunoSEQ assay. Rearranged TCRbeta segments were sequenced at approximately 20X coverage. The study's own analysis went as follows. Sequencing errors were corrected by clustering, and CDR3s were annotated against IMGT so that V, D and J genes could be assigned. Out-of-frame and stop-codon sequences were excluded, and only productive TCRbeta rearrangements were used in downstream analyses. To compute clonality, Shannon entropy was normalized by the log of the number of unique productive sequences and then subtracted from one. Clones differing between time points or between blood and tumor were identified using Fisher's exact test with Benjamini-Hochberg correction, with an adjusted p below 0.01 applied as the threshold. What TCRdb holds here is the immuneACCESS table cut down to in-frame rearrangements. Part of the clones is not present; checked against another copy, under half of the missing clones reflect an unresolved V gene, and the others are unexplained. From that table come the V and J calls and clone size; the DNA was used to work out D and trimming. Recorded for this sample are 90,000 or so clones; around 91% of them occurred a single time. Together, the top ten hold 1.6% of the sample.

CDR1 and CDR2 are drawn from the germline V gene: SGHTA, FQGNSA. V was cut back by 0 bases and J by 5 bases, leaving a gap of 4 bases between them. Inclusive of the bounding cysteine and phenylalanine, the CDR3 is 12 residues long. Just the 36-base CDR3 DNA is kept, in frame starting at base 1. The record originates from a study of PD-L1 blockade in urothelial cancer (dated by TCRdb to the late 2010s). At the level of the whole study: All patients started therapy in the mid-2010s and received atezolizumab 1,200 mg intravenously every 3 weeks. About 85% of the roughly 30 patients were males with bladder-origin urothelial cancer, and about 60% of the roughly 29 reported a prior smoking history. Patients had an ECOG performance status of 0 or 1 and had received between 0 and 3 prior chemotherapy regimens. Blood samples were analyzed at two time points: 3 weeks after treatment start (second dose) and 6 weeks after treatment start. Blood samples yielded a median of roughly 150,000 T cells and tens of thousands of unique TCRs, with median clonality approximately 0.08. The study was an exploratory multi-omic analysis of somatic, immune and clinical correlates of response to PD-L1 blockade with atezolizumab in urothelial cancer. Pretreatment tumor samples and matched peripheral blood, collected serially before and after atezolizumab treatment, underwent TCR sequencing. Durable clinical benefit was defined as progression-free survival longer than 6 months, and TCR features were also tested against progression-free and overall survival. In the same patients, pretreatment tumors underwent whole exome sequencing and RNA sequencing in addition to TCR sequencing. Durable clinical benefit was achieved by nine patients and was not achieved by 20 patients. Under 30 patients had pretreatment blood TCR-seq, some 25 had at least one posttreatment blood collection, and some 25 had tumor TCR-seq.

The time point label of this sample denotes: pretreatment peripheral blood. The cohort included 29 patients with locally advanced or metastatic urothelial carcinoma who were treated at Memorial Sloan Kettering on a trial protocol. Peripheral blood mononuclear cells were collected pretreatment and during treatment, with between 1 and 8 total time points obtained per patient. The Qiagen DNeasy Blood extraction kit was used to purify genomic DNA from total PBMCs and tumor samples. PBMCs were collected pretreatment and during treatment, and were isolated and stored as previously described. The research as a whole found: Greater expansion of tumor-associated TCR clones in peripheral blood 3 weeks after the start of treatment was observed in patients with durable benefit (n ≈ 22, p = 0.022). Improved progression-free and overall survival was associated with having pretreatment peripheral blood TCR clonality below the median. Because of the small sample size (n ≈ 30) and the many exploratory analyses performed, the results are intended to be regarded as hypothesis-generating.

The source was PBMCs, collected around atezolizumab (anti-PD-L1) treatment. The chain is encoded by TRBV7-2 joined to TRBJ1-2; the D gene cannot be resolved reliably. This receptor was obtained from a man aged 55 to 70 with urothelial cancer. For the CDR3, the sequence is CASSLARYGYTF. The DNA sequence is given as TGTGCCAGCAGCTTAGCCCGGTATGGCTACACCTTC.